Here is one TCR beta chain with its context. These data originate in a study of blood T cell repertoires in COVID-19. Source study methods: It was from reference gene primer amplification that nucleated cell counts were estimated. Clones were sequenced by immunoSEQ multiplex PCR, and TCRdb holds only the in-frame ones, with some missing. V and J calls and clone size are given by that table; D and trimming were obtained from the DNA. The sample shows about 480,000 clones, roughly 87% of them seen only once. Germline CDR1 reads SGHTA; CDR2 reads FQGTGA. The CDR3 length is 13 residues. Between the trimmed V and J ends, which lost 0 bases and 5 bases, there was a span of 7 bases.

This TCR was sampled from a man between 18 and 29 years old with COVID-19, enrolled during active disease. The sequenced sample was peripheral blood. This rearrangement joins TRBV7-3 to TRBJ2-5; tentative D call: TRBD2 (6 bases). CDR3 bases: TGTGCCAGCAGCTTAACCGGGAGCGAGACCCAGTACTTC. Its protein product is CASSLTGSETQYF.